Below, one T cell receptor (beta chain) is given with its context. This entry comes from a study of T cells after yellow fever vaccination. TCRdb re-called the 5' RACE reads through MiXCR, storing one row per CDR3 protein. This sample yields around 590,000 distinct CDR3 sequences, of which around 12% are seen a single time; 15% belongs to the top ten. The germline V gene has CDR1 GTSNPN and CDR2 SVGIG (reference sequence). With 3 bases clipped from V and 7 bases from J, the junction kept 8 bases outside the gene matches. This CDR3 has 15 amino acids. The genes are TRBV30 and TRBJ2-1; 11 bases agree with TRBD2. The material sequenced was PBMCs, taken on the day of the yellow fever booster vaccination. The receptor comes from a man aged 30 to 39 who received the YFV17D yellow fever vaccine. CDR3 sequence reads: CAWSAAASGGNEQFF. For the CDR3, the DNA is TGTGCCTGGAGCGCAGCGGCTAGCGGGGGGAATGAGCAGTTCTTC.